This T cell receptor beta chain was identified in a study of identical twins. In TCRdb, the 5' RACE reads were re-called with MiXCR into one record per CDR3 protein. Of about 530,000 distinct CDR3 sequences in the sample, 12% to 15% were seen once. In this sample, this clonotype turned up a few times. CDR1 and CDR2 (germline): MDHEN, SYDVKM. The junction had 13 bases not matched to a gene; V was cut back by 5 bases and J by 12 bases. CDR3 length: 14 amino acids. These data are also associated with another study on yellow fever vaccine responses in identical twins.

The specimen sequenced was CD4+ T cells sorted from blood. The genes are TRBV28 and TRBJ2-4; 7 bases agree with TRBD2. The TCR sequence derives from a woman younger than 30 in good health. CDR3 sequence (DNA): TGTGCCAGCAGTACCCAGACTAGCTCGCTTACTCAGTACTTC. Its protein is CASSTQTSSLTQYF.